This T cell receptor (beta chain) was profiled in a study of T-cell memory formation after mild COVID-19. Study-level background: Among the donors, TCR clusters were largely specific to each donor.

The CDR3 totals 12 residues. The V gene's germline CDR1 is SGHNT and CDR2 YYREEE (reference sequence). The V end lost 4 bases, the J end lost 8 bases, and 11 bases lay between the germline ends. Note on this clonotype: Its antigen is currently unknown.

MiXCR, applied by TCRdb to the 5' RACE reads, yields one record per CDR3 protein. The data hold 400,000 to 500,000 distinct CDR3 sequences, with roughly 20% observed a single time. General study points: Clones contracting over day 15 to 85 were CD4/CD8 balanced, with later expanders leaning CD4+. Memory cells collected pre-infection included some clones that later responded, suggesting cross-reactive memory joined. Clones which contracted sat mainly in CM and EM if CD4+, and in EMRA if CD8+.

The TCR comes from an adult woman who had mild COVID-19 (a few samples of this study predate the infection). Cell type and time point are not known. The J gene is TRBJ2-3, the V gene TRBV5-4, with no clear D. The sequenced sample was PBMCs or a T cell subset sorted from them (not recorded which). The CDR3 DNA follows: TGTGCCAGCAGCCGTGACGGTGGTACGCAGTATTTT. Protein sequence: CASSRDGGTQYF.